The 30 T cell receptor beta chains reported below all come from one sample, sequenced in a study of shared clonotypes between healthy human individuals. It was CD45RO-negative cells, positively selected for CCR7, that made up naive CD8 cells, with terminally differentiated effector memory CD45RA+ cells excluded. Assay used: immunoSEQ multiplex PCR; TCRdb lists only in-frame clones, some missing. In the table there are millions of clones, less than 95% of which are singletons. The specimen sequenced was naive CD8+ T cells sorted from blood. These receptors originate from a man between 18 and 35 years old in good health.

J is TRBJ1-6 and V is TRBV30; D is unclear. Looked up from germline, CDR1 is GTSNPN and CDR2 is SVGIG (reference sequence). The CDR3 contains 16 residues. Trimming cost V 3 bases and J 4 bases, with 16 bases left between them. The CDR3 is CAWRRTPRDYNSPLHF. Written as DNA, the CDR3 is TGTGCCTGGAGGCGGACGCCAAGGGATTATAATTCACCCCTCCACTTT.

The rearrangement links TRBV14 to TRBJ1-3; D not resolved. V was shortened by 4 bases and J by 2 bases, with 12 bases between the two germline ends. Germline CDR1 SGHDN, CDR2 FVKESK. This CDR3 has 15 residues. The chain's CDR3 is CASSREGLPGNTIYF. CDR3 nucleotide sequence: TGTGCCAGCAGCCGAGAAGGCTTGCCTGGAAACACCATATATTTT.

This chain uses TRBV15 with TRBJ2-1; the D is unclear. V was trimmed by 0 bases and J by 0 bases, leaving 9 bases between them. The germline V gene has CDR1 LNHNV and CDR2 YYDKDF (reference sequence). This CDR3 region has 16 residues. The CDR3 DNA reads TGTGCCACCAGCAGAGATGTGGATAGCTCCTACAATGAGCAGTTCTTC. Translated: CATSRDVDSSYNEQFF. The complete variable domain, with remaining parts taken from reference TRBV15 and TRBJ2-1, reads DAMVIQNPRYQVTQFGKPVTLSCSQTLNHNVMYWYQQKSSQAPKLLFHYYDKDFNNEADTPDNFQSRRPNTSFCFLDIRSPGLGDTAMYLCATSRDVDSSYNEQFFGPGTRLTVL.

The rearrangement links TRBV25-1 to TRBJ2-7; D may correspond to TRBD1 or TRBD2 (5 bases each). V was shortened by 7 bases and J by 3 bases, with 13 bases between the two germline ends. The germline V gene has CDR1 MGHDK and CDR2 SYGVNS. This CDR3 has 13 amino acids. This chain's CDR3 is CASNRDVGYEQYF. CDR3 nucleotides: TGTGCCAGCAATCGGGACGTGGGCTACGAGCAGTACTTC.

This chain connects TRBV6-5 to TRBJ2-2; D may correspond to TRBD1 or TRBD2 (7 bases each). Germline assignment: CDR1 MNHEY and CDR2 SVGAGI. The CDR3 has 14 residues. The V end lost 11 bases, the J end lost 4 bases, and 17 bases lay between the germline ends. CDR3 nucleotide sequence: TGTGCCGCTCAGGGGGGGGCGAGCACCGGGGAGCTGTTTTTT. Encoded protein: CAAQGGASTGELFF.

Comment on this clone: One junction end disagrees with the germline gene, perhaps due to a read error. The chain employs TRBV7-9 and TRBJ1-1; D remains ambiguous. In germline, CDR1 is SEHNR, CDR2 FQNEAQ (reference sequence). The CDR3 loop spans 14 amino acids. The CDR3 bases are TGTGCCAGCGGCTTAGTCATCATGAACACTGAAGCTTTCTTT. Amino acid sequence: CASGLVIMNTEAFF. Drawing the rest from reference TRBV7-9 and TRBJ1-1, the complete variable domain is DTGVSQNPRHKITKRGQNVTFRCDPISEHNRLYWYRQTLGQGPEFLTYFQNEAQLEKSRLLSDRFSAERPKGSFSTLEIQRTEQGDSAMYLCASGLVIMNTEAFFGQGTRLTVV.

The chain combines TRBV9 with TRBJ2-1; 11 bases agree with TRBD2. Per the germline V gene, CDR1 is SGDLS and CDR2 is YYNGEE. This CDR3 has 15 amino acids. The junction had 10 bases not matched to a gene; V was cut back by 4 bases and J by 10 bases. The CDR3 reads CASSPRGLAAGEQFF. The CDR3 DNA reads TGTGCCAGCAGCCCCCGGGGACTAGCGGCCGGGGAGCAGTTCTTC.

The V and J genes are TRBV4-1 and TRBJ2-3; no definite D call. Per germline, CDR1 MGHRA and CDR2 YSYEKL. V shed 1 base and J shed 5 bases, with 16 bases lying between them. The CDR3 is made up of 16 amino acids. The CDR3 is CASSQGLGILGDTQYF. CDR3 bases: TGCGCCAGCAGCCAAGGTTTAGGGATCTTGGGAGATACGCAGTATTTT.

The rearrangement links TRBV10-3 to TRBJ2-7; D call uncertain. Trimming left V 4 bases short and J 0 bases short, with 7 bases between. The CDR3 consists of 13 residues. The germline V gene encodes CDR1 ENHRY and CDR2 SYGVKD. CDR3 DNA sequence: TGTGCCATCAGTGCTGGGATCTCCTACGAGCAGTACTTC. Protein: CAISAGISYEQYF.

The chain employs TRBV4-1 and TRBJ2-1, with TRBD2 matching over 8 bases. Trimming removed 4 bases from V and 4 bases from J; junction bases left unmatched: 6. The germline CDR1 and CDR2 sequences are MGHRA and YSYEKL. This CDR3 is 15 amino acids long. CDR3 nucleotides: TGCGCCAGCAGCCCTGGACTAGCCCCATACAATGAGCAGTTCTTC. This translates into CASSPGLAPYNEQFF.

A few counts support this clone. The chain carries TRBV6-1 and TRBJ1-5, with TRBD1 as a possible D gene (5 bases). The V and J ends lost 1 base and 1 base respectively, with 5 bases between them. The CDR3 loop spans 14 amino acids. CDR1 MNHNS and CDR2 SASEGT come from the germline V gene. CDR3 nucleotides: TGTGCCAGCAGTGAAGGGACAAGCAATCAGCCCCAGCATTTT. This translates into CASSEGTSNQPQHF.

A remark on this clone: At the DNA level, this CDR3 is encoded by other sequences in the same sample as well. The chain recombines TRBV4-1 with TRBJ1-4, with D hard to call. The CDR3 covers 14 residues. The V and J ends lost 1 base and 8 bases respectively, with 11 bases between them. Per germline, CDR1 MGHRA and CDR2 YSYEKL. CDR3 nucleotide sequence: TGCGCCAGCAGCCAAGTGGGGAGTCAGGAAAAACTGTTTTTT. This codes for CASSQVGSQEKLFF.

The CDR3 spells CASSETFLAAFF. In nucleotides, the CDR3 is TGTGCCAGCAGTGAAACTTTTCTGGCAGCTTTCTTT. J is TRBJ1-1 and V is TRBV6-1; the D is unclear. V was shortened by 2 bases and J by 10 bases, with 11 bases between the two germline ends. The CDR3 contains 12 residues. Germline CDR1 and CDR2: MNHNS and SASEGT.

The chain combines TRBV18 with TRBJ1-1, with a tentative D call TRBD1 (6 bases). The ends were cut back, 0 bases at V and 4 bases at J, with 18 bases in the middle. The CDR3 spans 17 residues. Germline V gene lookup returns CDR1 KGHSH and CDR2 LQKENI. For the CDR3, the DNA is TGTGCCAGCTCACCACCGCAGGGACCGGGGGCGAGCACTGAAGCTTTCTTT. Its protein product is CASSPPQGPGASTEAFF.

This rearrangement joins TRBV27 to TRBJ1-4, with TRBD1 matching over 7 bases. CDR1 is MNHEY, CDR2 SMNVEV, per germline (reference sequence). V was clipped by 9 bases and J by 3 bases; unmatched bases: 7. The CDR3 has 14 amino acids. The CDR3 DNA follows: TGTGCCAGTAGCCCCGGGACAGCTAATGAAAAACTGTTTTTT. Residues: CASSPGTANEKLFF.

The chain joins TRBV10-2 to TRBJ2-7; the D is unclear. CDR1 WSHSY and CDR2 SAAADI come from the germline V gene. Trimming stripped 6 bases from V and 1 base from J, with 10 bases between. The CDR3 extends over 13 amino acids. CDR3 DNA sequence: TGCGCCAGCAGGGAAGTCGAGTCCTACGAGCAGTACTTC. Protein sequence: CASREVESYEQYF.

This CDR3 reads CASSYEFGTSPYEQYF. Written as DNA, the CDR3 is TGTGCCAGCAGTTACGAGTTCGGGACTAGCCCCTACGAGCAGTACTTC. This chain uses TRBV27 with TRBJ2-7; 9 bases match TRBD2. The length of the CDR3 is 16 residues. V was pared by 4 bases and J by 2 bases, with 9 bases of the junction left unmatched. Germline CDR1 and CDR2: MNHEY and SMNVEV (reference sequence).

Notes on this clone: Other DNA sequences in this sample translate to the same CDR3. The chain couples TRBV27 to TRBJ2-7; 10 bases are shared with TRBD2. CDR1 MNHEY and CDR2 SMNVEV come from the germline V gene (reference sequence). The CDR3 has 15 residues. Germline trimming cut 5 bases from V and 3 bases from J; bases unmatched to any gene: 7. CDR3: CASSPLAGGLYEQYF. Here the CDR3 DNA reads TGTGCCAGCAGTCCGTTAGCGGGGGGCCTCTACGAGCAGTACTTC.

The chain uses TRBV27 and TRBJ2-7, with 7 bases that match TRBD2. V was pared by 3 bases and J by 2 bases, with 4 bases of the junction left unmatched. CDR3 size: 14 residues. Germline V CDR1 and CDR2: MNHEY, SMNVEV (reference sequence). The CDR3 nucleotides read TGTGCCAGCAGTTTCCGACTAGCTGCCTACGAGCAGTACTTC. Translation gives CASSFRLAAYEQYF.

The rearrangement uses TRBV5-1 and TRBJ1-1; D is undetermined. The CDR3 totals 12 residues. CDR1 and CDR2 (germline): SGHRS, YFSETQ. V lost 3 bases and J lost 4, with 7 bases in between. CDR3 amino acids: CASSSASTEAFF. CDR3 DNA sequence: TGCGCCAGCAGCTCTGCCTCCACTGAAGCTTTCTTT. Filled out from reference TRBV5-1 and TRBJ1-1, the complete variable domain reads KAGVTQTPRYLIKTRGQQVTLSCSPISGHRSVSWYQQTPGQGLQFLFEYFSETQRNKGNFPGRFSGRQFSNSRSEMNVSTLELGDSALYLCASSSASTEAFFGQGTRLTVV.

This chain joins TRBV7-8 and TRBJ1-2; D is perhaps TRBD1 (5 bases). CDR1 and CDR2 (germline): SGHVS, FQNEAQ. The CDR3 has 15 residues. Trimming pared 5 bases from V and 2 bases from J, leaving 15 bases between. CDR3 in amino acids: CASSPNGGLNYGYTF. For the CDR3, the DNA is TGTGCCAGCAGCCCAAACGGGGGATTAAACTATGGCTACACCTTC.

This chain links TRBV29-1 with TRBJ1-1; 10 nucleotides agree with TRBD1. Per the germline V gene, CDR1 is SQVTM and CDR2 is ANQGSEA. V lost 3 bases and J lost 1; bases outside the gene matches: 8. This CDR3 region has 16 residues. CDR3: CSVDSDRGVGNTEAFF. The DNA for the CDR3 is TGCAGCGTTGACTCGGACAGGGGGGTAGGGAACACTGAAGCTTTCTTT.

V and J are TRBV23-1 and TRBJ1-2, with 11 positions matching TRBD1. TRBV23-1 is sorted into the ORF group, with uncertain function. The CDR3 spans 14 residues. The ends lost 7 bases at V and 8 bases at J; junction bases unmatched: 9. This chain's CDR3 is CASIKGDRGRGYTF. DNA of the CDR3: TGCGCCAGCATTAAAGGGGACAGGGGGAGAGGCTACACCTTC.

This chain joins TRBV27 and TRBJ2-7; 14 nucleotides line up with TRBD2. V was pared by 10 bases and J by 2 bases, with 7 bases of the junction left unmatched. The CDR3 sequence is 15 residues long. Germline values: CDR1 MNHEY, CDR2 SMNVEV (reference sequence). The CDR3 loop is CATSGLAGDPYEQYF. The CDR3, as DNA: TGTGCCACCTCGGGACTAGCGGGGGACCCCTACGAGCAGTACTTC.

The rearrangement links TRBV28 to TRBJ2-3; D is unresolved. CDR3 size: 15 residues. Germline CDR1 reads MDHEN; CDR2 reads SYDVKM. Trimming left V 3 bases short and J 4 bases short, with 14 bases between. DNA for the CDR3: TGTGCCAGCAGTTTGGGTGGGATGCTGTCAGATACGCAGTATTTT. Protein: CASSLGGMLSDTQYF.

The chain is built from TRBV7-9 and TRBJ1-4; D remains unclear. Per germline, CDR1 SEHNR and CDR2 FQNEAQ (reference sequence). The ends were cut back, 1 base at V and 4 bases at J, with 1 base in the middle. The CDR3 has 12 residues. This CDR3 is CASSLDNEKLFF. The CDR3, as DNA: TGTGCCAGCAGCTTAGATAATGAAAAACTGTTTTTT.

This chain links TRBV27 with TRBJ1-6; D gene ambiguous. The CDR3 runs 14 residues. The germline V gene has CDR1 MNHEY and CDR2 SMNVEV (reference sequence). V was clipped by 0 bases and J by 10 bases, with 10 bases between them. The DNA for the CDR3 is TGTGCCAGCAGTTTATCGCACATCTTCTCACCCCTCCACTTT. It specifies CASSLSHIFSPLHF.

This rearrangement joins TRBV27 to TRBJ1-2, with TRBD1 as a possible D gene (6 bases). The germline gives CDR1 MNHEY, CDR2 SMNVEV (reference sequence). CDR3 length: 14 amino acids. The V end was cut by 3 bases, the J end by 4 bases, with 12 bases between. The CDR3 sequence: CASSFVEGGYGYTF. The CDR3 DNA reads TGTGCCAGCAGTTTCGTCGAGGGGGGCTATGGCTACACCTTC.

The V call is TRBV4-1, the J call TRBJ2-4, with 7 bases aligning to TRBD2. The V segment lost 1 base and the J segment 9 bases; nucleotides outside the gene matches: 12. The CDR3 totals 16 residues. The germline V gene encodes CDR1 MGHRA and CDR2 YSYEKL. The CDR3 protein is CASSQGRRLAPGIQYF. The CDR3 DNA is TGCGCCAGCAGCCAAGGAAGGCGACTAGCCCCCGGCATTCAGTACTTC.

The J gene is TRBJ1-6, the V gene TRBV6-5; D unclear. CDR3 length equals 15 residues. Between the trimmed V and J ends, which lost 5 bases and 9 bases, there was a span of 17 bases. Germline V CDR1 and CDR2: MNHEY, SVGAGI. Here the CDR3 DNA reads TGTGCCAGCAGTCCCGCCAGGCTAAGTGTTTCACCCCTCCACTTT. Its protein is CASSPARLSVSPLHF.